The subject of this entry is one T cell receptor (beta chain). What it binds is unknown. Selected pancreatic ductal adenocarcinoma patients had undergone surgery without neoadjuvant therapy. The data belong to a study of T cells in pancreatic ductal adenocarcinoma. Sequenced by immunoSEQ multiplex PCR; TCRdb stores in-frame clones only, minus some. Seen here are 85,000 to 120,000 clones, nearly 95% observed once, and the top ten hold around 2.9%. Study observations and caveats: Tumor and blood clonality did not differ significantly, about 0.1 versus 0.065. Comparisons of tumor and blood clonality may show falsely lower tumor diversity. Unique clonotypes were roughly 8-fold more numerous in blood than in tumor. This surgical cohort overrepresents the minority presenting with early-stage disease.

The CDR3 spans 16 residues. The V segment lost 5 bases and the J segment 1 base; nucleotides outside the gene matches: 10. The germline gives CDR1 LNHDA, CDR2 SQIVND (reference sequence). Material: PBMCs. This chain connects TRBV19 to TRBJ2-7; TRBD2 aligns across 8 bases. The receptor's source is a human donor with pancreatic ductal adenocarcinoma. CDR3 nucleotide sequence: TGTGCCAGTAGTCCGGTCGGGCGGGAGGTTTCCTACGAGCAGTACTTC. This sequence encodes CASSPVGREVSYEQYF.